This entry describes one T cell receptor (beta chain). Its specificity is not known. Described time point: week 47, end of study. In the vaccine, a single dose held 300 ug of the mutant IDH1 20-mer peptide, along with topical imiquimod. Astrocytomas that were new, WHO grade 3 or 4, IDH1-mutant and ATRX-lost were present in the donors. The CDR3 runs to 19 residues. The record originates from a study of a mutant IDH1 vaccine in newly diagnosed glioma. Study overall: Vaccines were begun 4-6 weeks after radiotherapy alone, or with temozolomide cycles. Treated patients, averaging 40.4 years, were 62.5% male and roughly 38% female.

Profiled with immunoSEQ multiplex PCR; TCRdb holds only in-frame clones, not every one. The sample lists 77,000 or so clones, roughly four fifths occurring once. This TCR was recovered from a middle-aged man with glioma. The V gene is TRBV21-1, the J gene TRBJ1-4. TRBV21-1 is annotated as a pseudogene. The sequencing used PBMCs, collected from a glioma patient whose treatment included an IDH1 peptide vaccine. The CDR3 spells CASSLLAGRQGTTNEKLFF. The CDR3 DNA reads as TGTGCCAGCAGCCTATTAGCGGGGAGACAGGGGACAACTAATGAAAAACTGTTTTTT.